This T cell receptor (beta chain) was found in a study of early T cells in non-severe SARS-CoV-2 infection. On the study more broadly: The chains were unpaired, and the sequenced material was bulk RNA from unsorted whole blood.

Whole-study results and caveats: Clonotype matching in VDJdb favored anti-spike CD8 responses and did not capture private and CD4 specificities.

The TCR library protocol attached unique molecular identifiers to the individual cDNA molecules. One entry per CDR3 protein results from TCRdb running MiXCR on the 5' RACE reads. The sample comprises about 36,000 distinct CDR3 sequences, less than 7% of which are singletons, and about 25% rests with the top ten. This clonotype was recorded at least ten times. Its antigen is unidentified. This CDR3 is 15 amino acids long. Trimming took 0 bases from V and 2 from J, leaving 9 bases between them. Germline V lookup: CDR1 SGHTA, CDR2 FQGTGA. V usage is TRBV7-3 and J usage is TRBJ2-3; D unclear. Here the sequenced sample was whole blood, taken at baseline. The receptor was derived from an adult who was a healthcare worker with PCR-confirmed SARS-CoV-2 infection or an uninfected control (not recorded which). CDR3: CASSLTGFNTDTQYF. The CDR3 region has the DNA TGTGCCAGCAGCTTAACAGGCTTTAACACAGATACGCAGTATTTT.